These T cell receptor beta chains were read from a single sample in a study of shared clonotypes between healthy human individuals. This table comes from immunoSEQ multiplex PCR, and its TCRdb copy is limited to in-frame clones, with some not included. The sample records 1.5 million to 2.5 million clones, about 95% being singletons. Sequencing used naive CD8+ T cells sorted from blood. The receptor source for this set is a man between 18 and 35 years old in good health. Both conserved end residues are part of each CDR3.

TRBJ1-5 | TRBV2 | CASGTGGVDYSNQPQHF
TRBJ2-3 | TRBV5-1 | CASSLERGGSYADTQYF
TRBJ1-5 | TRBV6-6 | CASSYGPNSNQPQHF
TRBJ2-7 | TRBV11-2 | CASSVQVYEQYF
TRBJ2-7 | TRBV19 | CASAPAKGYEQYF
TRBJ2-7 | TRBV6-5 | CASSPSQGVKYEQYF
TRBJ2-7 | TRBV29-1 | CSVVAQDPYEQYF
TRBJ2-7 | TRBV27 | CASSFGGSYEQYF
TRBJ2-7 | TRBV28 | CASSSRQFFYEQYF
TRBJ2-1 | TRBV19 | CASSIAGAYNEQFF
TRBJ2-7 | TRBV6-5 | CASTPGLFYEQYF
TRBJ2-7 | TRBV13 | CASSLGRTGGYEQYF
TRBJ2-7 | TRBV5-4 | CASSFETYEQYF
TRBJ1-3 | TRBV5-1 | CASSLAGSGENTIYF
TRBJ1-2 | TRBV6-5 | CASSWSGTARDGYTF
TRBJ1-1 | TRBV7-9 | CASSLGPRGGNTEAFF
TRBJ2-7 | TRBV9 | CASSVGGGPPGSEQYF
TRBJ1-2 | TRBV29-1 | CSVPGTVGGYTF
TRBJ2-2 | TRBV11-2 | CASSQGAGGTGELFF
TRBJ2-7 | TRBV13 | CASRHSGLAAYEQYF
TRBJ2-7 | TRBV5-6 | CASSGLAGIYEQYF
TRBJ2-7 | TRBV2 | CASRDVSYEQYF
TRBJ2-7 | TRBV28 | CASSPWDSSSYEQYF
TRBJ1-5 | TRBV5-8 | CASSLEIQGVGLLRNQPQHF
TRBJ1-6 | TRBV27 | CASSSQGANSPLHF
TRBJ2-5 | TRBV2 | CASSDQGVEETQYF
TRBJ2-3 | TRBV7-9 | CASSPEFGTGVAF
TRBJ2-7 | TRBV5-6 | CASSLEQGLRESPYEQYF
TRBJ2-7 | TRBV6-1 | CASSEGTGWYEQYF
TRBJ2-7 | TRBV4-1 | CASSRGTGNYEQYF
TRBJ2-5 | TRBV18 | CASSLTAGTGWQETQYF
TRBJ2-1 | TRBV28 | CASSFRGVEGEQFF
TRBJ2-7 | TRBV6-1 | CASSGGGYEQYF
TRBJ1-5 | TRBV5-8 | CASSISNQPQHF
TRBJ1-2 | TRBV15 | CATAPGQGLGYTF
TRBJ1-3 | TRBV7-2 | CASSWGPWVPGNTIYF
TRBJ1-1 | TRBV4-1 | CASSLSPHPMAEAFF
TRBJ1-3 | TRBV4-1 | CASSQGVSSGNTIYF
TRBJ1-1 | TRBV14 | CASSQVADTEAFF
TRBJ2-7 | TRBV6-5 | CASSYATAYEQYF
TRBJ2-2 | TRBV19 | CASRPGTQGELFF
TRBJ2-3 | TRBV2 | CASSDPPMGTDTQYF
TRBJ2-7 | TRBV14 | CASSHAGTSGIGGQGYEQYF
TRBJ2-2 | TRBV4-1 | CASSQWTVNTGELFF
TRBJ2-7 | TRBV6-5 | CASRTGTGFYEQYF
TRBJ1-2 | TRBV7-2 | CASSSPRGTPNYGYTF
TRBJ2-2 | TRBV9 | CASGKRGTVSGELFF
TRBJ2-7 | TRBV5-1 | CASSWGDRGTYEQYF
TRBJ2-1 | TRBV19 | CASSIGEGYNEQFF
TRBJ1-6 | TRBV6-1 | CASSDAGGRFSYNSPLHF
TRBJ2-7 | TRBV13 | CASSSLAGGAYEQYF
TRBJ2-7 | TRBV27 | CASSLIPAGTYEQYF